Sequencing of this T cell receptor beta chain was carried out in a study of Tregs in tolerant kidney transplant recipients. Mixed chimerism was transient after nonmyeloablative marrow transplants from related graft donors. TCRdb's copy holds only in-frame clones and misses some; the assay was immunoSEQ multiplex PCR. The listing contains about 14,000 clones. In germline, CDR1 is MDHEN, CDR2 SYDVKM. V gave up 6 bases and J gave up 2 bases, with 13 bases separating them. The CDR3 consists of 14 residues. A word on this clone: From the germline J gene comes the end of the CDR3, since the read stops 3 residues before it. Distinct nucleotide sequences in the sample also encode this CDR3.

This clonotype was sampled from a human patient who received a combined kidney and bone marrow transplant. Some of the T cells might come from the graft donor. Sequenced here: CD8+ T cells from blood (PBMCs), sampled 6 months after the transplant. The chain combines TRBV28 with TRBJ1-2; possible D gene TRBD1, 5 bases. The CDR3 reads CASSLGQGNYGYTF. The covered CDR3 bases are TGTGCCAGCAGCCTCGGGCAGGGAAACTATGGC.